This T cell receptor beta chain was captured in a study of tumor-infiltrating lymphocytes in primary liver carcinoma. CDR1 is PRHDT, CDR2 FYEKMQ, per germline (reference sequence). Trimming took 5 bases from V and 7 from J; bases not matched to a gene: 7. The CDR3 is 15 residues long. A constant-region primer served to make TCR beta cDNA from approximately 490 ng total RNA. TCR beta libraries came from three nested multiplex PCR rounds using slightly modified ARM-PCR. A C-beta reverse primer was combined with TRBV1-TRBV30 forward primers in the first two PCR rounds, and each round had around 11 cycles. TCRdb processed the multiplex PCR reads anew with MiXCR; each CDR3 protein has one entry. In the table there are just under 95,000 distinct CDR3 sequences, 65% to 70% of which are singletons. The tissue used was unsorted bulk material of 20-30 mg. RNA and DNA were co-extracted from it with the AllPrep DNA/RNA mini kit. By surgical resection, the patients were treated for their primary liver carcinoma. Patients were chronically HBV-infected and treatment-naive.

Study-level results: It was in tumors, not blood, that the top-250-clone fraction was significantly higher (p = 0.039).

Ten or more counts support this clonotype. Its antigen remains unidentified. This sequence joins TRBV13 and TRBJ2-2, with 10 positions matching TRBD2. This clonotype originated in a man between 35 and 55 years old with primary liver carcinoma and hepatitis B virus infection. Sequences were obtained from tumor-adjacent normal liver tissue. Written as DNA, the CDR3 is TGTGCCAGCAGCATCCTAGGGACTAGCGTCGGGGAGCTGTTTTTT. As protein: CASSILGTSVGELFF. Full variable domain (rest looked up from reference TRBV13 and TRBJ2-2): AAGVIQSPRHLIKEKRETATLKCYPIPRHDTVYWYQQGPGQDPQFLISFYEKMQSDKGSIPDRFSAQQFSDYHSELNMSSLELGDSALYFCASSILGTSVGELFFGEGSRLTVL.